The T cell receptor beta chain described here comes from a study of T-cell reconstitution after alpha-beta-depleted transplantation in children. This CDR3 spans 13 amino acids. Germline CDR1 and CDR2: SGHDN and FVKESK. Between the trimmed V and J ends, which lost 1 base and 4 bases, there was a span of 7 bases. Study observations and caveats: TCRbeta diversity was high at day 60 in some patients (a result of surviving recipient T cells and thymic progenitors).

Concerning this clonotype: The antigen remains unidentified.

Unique molecular identifiers were used in preparing the TCRbeta library. MiXCR, run by TCRdb on the PCR reads, gives a single entry per CDR3 protein. The sample has fewer than 550,000 distinct CDR3 sequences; 15% to 20% are singletons. The chain carries TRBV14 and TRBJ1-2; TRBD1 is a possible D gene (5 bases). Sample: PBMCs, mostly from graft donor cells, taken 360 days after TCRalphabeta/CD19-depleted stem cell transplant. The TCR sequence derives from a boy in the first two years of life who had a stem cell transplant for Wiskott-Aldrich syndrome, so the T cells may come from the graft donor. Here the CDR3 DNA reads TGTGCCAGCAGCCAAGGGGACTTCTATGGCTACACCTTC. Amino acids: CASSQGDFYGYTF.